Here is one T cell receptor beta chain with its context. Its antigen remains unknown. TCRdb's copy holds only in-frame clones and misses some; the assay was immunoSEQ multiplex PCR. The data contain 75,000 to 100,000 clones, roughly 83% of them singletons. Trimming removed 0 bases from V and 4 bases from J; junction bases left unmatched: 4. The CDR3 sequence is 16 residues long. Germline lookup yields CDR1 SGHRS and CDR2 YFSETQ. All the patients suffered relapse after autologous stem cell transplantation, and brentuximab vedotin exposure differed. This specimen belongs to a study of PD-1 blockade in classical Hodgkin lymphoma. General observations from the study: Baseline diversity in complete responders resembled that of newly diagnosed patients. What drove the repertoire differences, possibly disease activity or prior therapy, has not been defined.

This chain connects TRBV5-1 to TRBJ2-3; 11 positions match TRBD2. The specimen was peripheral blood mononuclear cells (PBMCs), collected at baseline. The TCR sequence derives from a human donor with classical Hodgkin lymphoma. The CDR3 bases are TGCGCCAGCAGCTTGGCCGGGACTAGCGGCGCAGATACGCAGTATTTT. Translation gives CASSLAGTSGADTQYF.